The sequence of this T cell receptor beta chain was determined in a study of blood T cell repertoires in COVID-19. CDR3 length equals 17 residues. V lost 5 bases, J lost 4 bases, and 13 bases stayed unmatched. Germline V gene data show CDR1 as MNHEY and CDR2 as SMNVEV (reference sequence). Some clones are missing from TCRdb's copy, which holds only in-frame ones; the method was immunoSEQ multiplex PCR. The sample includes about 230,000 clones, around nine tenths of them seen just once. The gene calls are TRBV27 and TRBJ1-1; 10 nucleotides match TRBD1. This TCR derives from a woman aged 60-75 years with acute or convalescent COVID-19. Sequences were obtained from peripheral blood. For the CDR3, the DNA is TGTGCCAGCAGTCCCAATTGGGACAGGGGTTGGGGCACTGAAGCTTTCTTT. Translation: CASSPNWDRGWGTEAFF.